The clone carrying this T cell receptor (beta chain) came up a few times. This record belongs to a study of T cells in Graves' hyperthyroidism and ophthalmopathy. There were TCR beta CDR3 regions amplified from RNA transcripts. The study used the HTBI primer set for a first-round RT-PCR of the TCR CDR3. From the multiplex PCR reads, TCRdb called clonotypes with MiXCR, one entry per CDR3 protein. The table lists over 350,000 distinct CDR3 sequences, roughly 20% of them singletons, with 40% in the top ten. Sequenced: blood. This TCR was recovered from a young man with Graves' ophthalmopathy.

CDR3 residues: CSVSGRFTDTQYF. The CDR3 DNA is TGCAGCGTTTCTGGCAGGTTCACAGATACGCAGTATTTT. The J gene is TRBJ2-3, the V gene TRBV29-1; D is ambiguous. Germline CDR1 is SQVTM and CDR2 is ANQGSEA. This CDR3 region has 13 residues. V was shortened by 5 bases and J by 2 bases, with 11 bases between the two germline ends.